Listed here are 21 T cell receptor beta chains from one sample, sequenced in a study of cytomegalovirus exposure and HLA in healthy donors. Primers included in the PCR were 60 Vbeta and 13 Jbeta primers. Produced via immunoSEQ multiplex PCR; TCRdb's table is partial and in-frame only. The sample records roughly 230,000 clones, 85% being singletons. Input material: PBMCs. These receptors came from a girl aged 2 to 10 in good health and CMV-seronegative.

The chain combines TRBV30 with TRBJ1-2, with 12 bases fitting TRBD1. The CDR3 spans 16 residues. The V and J ends lost 4 bases and 3 bases, in that order; junction bases with no gene match: 9. Germline CDR1 is GTSNPN and CDR2 is SVGIG (reference sequence). CDR3 in DNA: TGTGCCTGGATCGAACCGGGGACAGGGGGCGACTATGGCTACACCTTC. Translating gives CAWIEPGTGGDYGYTF.

This rearrangement joins TRBV7-6 to TRBJ2-1; D may be TRBD2 (6 bases). The CDR3 consists of 16 residues. CDR1 and CDR2 from the germline V gene are SGHVS and FNYEAQ. Trimming shortened V by 5 bases and J by 0 bases, and 14 bases separated the two germline ends. CDR3 residues: CASSRDSPSSYNEQFF. The CDR3, as DNA: TGTGCCAGCAGCAGGGACTCCCCTAGCTCCTACAATGAGCAGTTCTTC.

CDR3 loop: CASSLKGVVHEQYF. The CDR3 region has the DNA TGTGCCAGCAGTTTAAAGGGGGTTGTCCACGAGCAGTACTTC. The chain uses TRBV6-6 and TRBJ2-7, with a tentative D call TRBD1 (6 bases). The V and J ends lost 4 bases and 5 bases respectively, with 15 bases between them. CDR1 is MNHNY and CDR2 is SVGAGI in the germline V gene (reference sequence). The CDR3 spans 14 residues.

The V and J genes are TRBV7-9 and TRBJ1-2, with D possibly TRBD1 on 5 matching bases. Trimming removed 5 bases from V and 1 base from J, with 11 bases in between. CDR1 and CDR2 from the germline V gene are SEHNR and FQNEAQ (reference sequence). CDR3 length: 14 residues. The CDR3 sequence: CASSPGTVNYGYTF. Written as DNA, the CDR3 is TGTGCCAGCAGCCCCGGGACTGTTAACTATGGCTACACCTTC.

The chain has TRBV4-1 and TRBJ1-4; D possibly corresponds to TRBD1 (5 bases). From germline, CDR1 is MGHRA and CDR2 YSYEKL. CDR3 length: 16 amino acids. The ends were cut back, 0 bases at V and 0 bases at J, with 8 bases in the middle. CDR3 loop: CASSQDDSSTNEKLFF. For the CDR3, the DNA is TGCGCCAGCAGCCAAGACGACAGCTCAACTAATGAAAAACTGTTTTTT.

This chain uses TRBV4-2 with TRBJ2-3; TRBD1 aligns across 9 bases. Germline V gene sequence: CDR1 LGHNA, CDR2 YNFKEQ. V dropped 1 base and J dropped 3; count of bases not matched to a gene: 11. CDR3 length: 18 amino acids. This CDR3 is CASSQAPGRDRVTDTQYF. CDR3 in DNA: TGTGCCAGCAGCCAAGCACCTGGCCGGGACAGGGTAACAGATACGCAGTATTTT.

The CDR3 sequence is CASSMSQRGGTDTQYF. In DNA, the CDR3 is TGTGCCAGTAGTATGAGCCAGCGGGGGGGTACAGATACGCAGTATTTT. The V and J genes are TRBV19 and TRBJ2-3; 10 nucleotides match TRBD2. CDR3 length: 16 residues. With V trimmed by 3 bases and J by 3 bases, 6 bases remained unmatched. Germline CDR1 is LNHDA and CDR2 is SQIVND (reference sequence).

DNA of the CDR3: TGTGCCAGCAGTGAACGGCTAGCGGGTTGGAGCTCCTACGAGCAGTACTTC. Its protein product is CASSERLAGWSSYEQYF. The chain links TRBV2 to TRBJ2-7; TRBD2 matches at 8 bases. CDR3 length: 17 amino acids. CDR1 SNHLY and CDR2 FYNNEI come from the germline V gene. The V gene end was trimmed by 2 bases and the J gene end by 0 bases; junction bases not matched to a gene: 9. Looking up the rest from reference TRBV2 and TRBJ2-7 gives the full variable domain: EPEVTQTPSHQVTQMGQEVILRCVPISNHLYFYWYRQILGQKVEFLVSFYNNEISEKSEIFDDQFSVERPDGSNFTLKIRSTKLEDSAMYFCASSERLAGWSSYEQYFGPGTRLTVT.

This chain joins TRBV5-1 and TRBJ2-7, with 11 bases identical to TRBD2. The CDR3 runs 16 residues. The germline V gene encodes CDR1 SGHRS and CDR2 YFSETQ. The J segment lost 3 bases and the V segment lost 5 bases, leaving 10 bases of the junction unmatched. This CDR3 reads CASSAKLSGGDYEQYF. Written as DNA, the CDR3 is TGCGCCAGCAGTGCCAAACTTAGCGGGGGGGACTACGAGCAGTACTTC.

The V call is TRBV6-1, the J call TRBJ1-2; D is uncertain. The germline CDR1 and CDR2 sequences are MNHNS and SASEGT. The CDR3 sequence is 15 residues long. The V gene lost 2 bases and the J gene lost 1 base, with 11 bases spanning the gap. The CDR3 bases are TGTGCCAGCAGTGAATCCCTAGGTCTTAACTATGGCTACACCTTC. It is translated as CASSESLGLNYGYTF.

The chain is built from TRBV5-1 and TRBJ2-1; D not certain. The germline V and J ends were trimmed by 0 bases and 0 bases, with 7 bases remaining between them. The CDR3 sequence is 15 residues long. Germline CDR1 and CDR2: SGHRS and YFSETQ. This CDR3 reads CASSLGPYSYNEQFF. In DNA, the CDR3 is TGCGCCAGCAGCTTGGGGCCTTACTCCTACAATGAGCAGTTCTTC.

The chain links TRBV6-5 to TRBJ1-2; D remains unclear. This CDR3 spans 15 amino acids. The V gene lost 2 bases and the J gene lost 4 bases, with 14 bases spanning the gap. Germline CDR1 reads MNHEY; CDR2 reads SVGAGI. In DNA, the CDR3 is TGTGCCAGCAGTTACGGTATACCTCGGGGCTATGGCTACACCTTC. Translated, it gives CASSYGIPRGYGYTF.

The CDR3 sequence: CASSPAGLSSKQFF. Written as DNA, the CDR3 is TGTGCCAGCAGCCCGGCGGGGCTGAGCTCGAAGCAGTTCTTC. The rearrangement links TRBV2 to TRBJ2-1, with D perhaps matching TRBD2 (6 bases). Germline V gene sequence: CDR1 SNHLY, CDR2 FYNNEI. This CDR3 is 14 amino acids long. The V end was cut by 6 bases, the J end by 11 bases, with 20 bases between.

V and J are TRBV6-5 and TRBJ1-5; perhaps TRBD1 as D (5 bases). The V gene's germline CDR1 is MNHEY and CDR2 SVGAGI. This CDR3 has 13 residues. The V gene lost 3 bases and the J gene lost 7 bases, with 10 bases spanning the gap. CDR3 sequence reads: CASSYTKGQPQHF. CDR3 DNA: TGTGCCAGCAGTTATACTAAGGGGCAGCCCCAGCATTTT.

This clone was detected only once. This chain uses TRBV10-3 with TRBJ2-1; 9 bases align to TRBD2. Germline CDR1 is ENHRY and CDR2 is SYGVKD. J was trimmed by 3 bases and V by 9 bases; bases with no gene match: 3. The CDR3 runs 13 residues. In DNA form, the CDR3 reads TGTGCCATGCGGGAGGGCCTCTACAATGAGCAGTTCTTC. It specifies CAMREGLYNEQFF.

As DNA, the CDR3 is TGTGCCAGCAGTGCCCCGGCGGGAGTAGGGTATGAGCAGTTCTTC. Its protein is CASSAPAGVGYEQFF. This rearrangement joins TRBV2 to TRBJ2-1; 7 bases match TRBD2. CDR3 length: 15 residues. Germline V gives CDR1 SNHLY, CDR2 FYNNEI. The V segment lost 4 bases and the J segment 8 bases; nucleotides outside the gene matches: 11.

The chain uses TRBV13 and TRBJ2-5; no clear D. Trimming took 1 base from V and 3 from J, leaving 6 bases between them. The CDR3 contains 13 residues. Germline V gene lookup returns CDR1 PRHDT and CDR2 FYEKMQ (reference sequence). For the CDR3, the DNA is TGTGCCAGCAGCTTAGACAGAGAAGAGACCCAGTACTTC. It specifies CASSLDREETQYF. Based on the CDR3 plus reference TRBV13 and TRBJ2-5, the full variable domain is AAGVIQSPRHLIKEKRETATLKCYPIPRHDTVYWYQQGPGQDPQFLISFYEKMQSDKGSIPDRFSAQQFSDYHSELNMSSLELGDSALYFCASSLDREETQYFGPGTRLLVL.

V is TRBV5-1 and J is TRBJ2-7; 14 bases are a match to TRBD2. V shed 3 bases and J 6 bases; nucleotides not matched to a gene: 5. This CDR3 has 15 residues. CDR1 is SGHRS and CDR2 is YFSETQ in the germline V gene. The CDR3 sequence: CASSYSTSGRVEQYF. CDR3 coding DNA: TGCGCCAGCAGCTACTCGACTAGCGGGAGGGTCGAGCAGTACTTC.

The V call is TRBV11-2, the J call TRBJ2-7, with no clear D. This CDR3 region has 12 residues. The germline V and J ends were trimmed by 5 bases and 1 base, with 6 bases remaining between them. The V gene's germline CDR1 is SGHAT and CDR2 FQNNGV. The chain's CDR3 is CASSNGSYEQYF. For the CDR3, the DNA is TGTGCCAGCAGCAACGGTTCCTACGAGCAGTACTTC.

The gene calls are TRBV4-1 and TRBJ1-1, with D perhaps matching TRBD1 (6 bases). CDR3 size: 16 residues. Trimming left V 4 bases short and J 7 bases short, with 22 bases between. CDR1 and CDR2 (germline): MGHRA, YSYEKL. The CDR3 DNA reads TGCGCCAGCAGCCGGGACATACAGGCGGGAGGGATTGAAGCTTTCTTT. Protein: CASSRDIQAGGIEAFF.

The V and J genes are TRBV30 and TRBJ2-2; 8 bases are a match to TRBD2. Trimming cost V 4 bases and J 5 bases; bases outside gene matches: 12. Germline CDR1 and CDR2: GTSNPN and SVGIG (reference sequence). The CDR3 sequence is 16 residues long. The CDR3 loop is CAWMGSGSRSTGELFF. The CDR3 DNA sequence: TGTGCCTGGATGGGGAGCGGGAGTCGAAGTACCGGGGAGCTGTTTTTT.